This T cell receptor (beta chain) is drawn from a study of early T cells in non-severe SARS-CoV-2 infection. Background on the study: Investigators sequenced bulk RNA drawn from unsorted whole blood, and chains remained unpaired. Whole-study results and caveats: Sequences matched to VDJdb favored anti-spike CD8 responses, while private and CD4 specificities were missed.

V was cut by 3 bases and J by 4 bases, with 10 bases left in between. The length of the CDR3 is 13 residues. From germline, CDR1 is SGHNT and CDR2 YYREEE (reference sequence). This clonotype has at least ten counts. The antigen remains undetermined. Unique molecular identifiers were attached to individual cDNA molecules. Using its own MiXCR run on the 5' RACE reads, TCRdb lists one record per CDR3 protein. The data contain approximately 69,000 distinct CDR3 sequences, roughly an eighth of them singletons. This sequence was found in an adult who was a healthcare worker with PCR-confirmed SARS-CoV-2 infection or an uninfected control (not recorded which). Sequencing input: whole blood. The V gene is TRBV5-4, the J gene TRBJ2-5; weak D call: TRBD2 (5 bases). CDR3: CASSSRTGETQYF. CDR3 sequence (DNA): TGTGCCAGCAGCTCAAGGACTGGAGAGACCCAGTACTTC.